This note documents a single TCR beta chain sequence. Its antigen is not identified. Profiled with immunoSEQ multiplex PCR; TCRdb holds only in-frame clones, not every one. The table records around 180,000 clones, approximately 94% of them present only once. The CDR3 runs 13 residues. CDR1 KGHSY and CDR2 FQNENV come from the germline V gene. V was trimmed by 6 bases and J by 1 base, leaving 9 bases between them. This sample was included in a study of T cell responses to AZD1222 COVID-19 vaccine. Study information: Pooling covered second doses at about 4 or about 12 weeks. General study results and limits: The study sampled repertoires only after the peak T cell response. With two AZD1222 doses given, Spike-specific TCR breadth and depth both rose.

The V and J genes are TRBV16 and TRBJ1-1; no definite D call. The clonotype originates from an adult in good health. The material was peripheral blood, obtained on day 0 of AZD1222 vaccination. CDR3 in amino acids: CASRPNGNTEAFF. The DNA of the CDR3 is TGTGCCAGCAGACCCAACGGGAACACTGAAGCTTTCTTT.